This T cell receptor delta chain was recovered during a study of fetal and pediatric gammadelta thymocytes (dated by TCRdb to between 2021 and 2023). Regarding the research as a whole: Previously published data and newly generated, unpublished data were combined in the bulk gammadelta thymocyte repertoires, which were used to strengthen a single-cell study of gammadelta thymocyte development. In total, the bulk gammadelta thymocyte repertoire set covered some 10 subjects, made up of 7 pediatric thymus donors and 3 fetal thymus donors. Bulk gammadelta thymocyte repertoires combined previously published data (refs 27,28) with unpublished data. Bulk TCR repertoire data were added to increase subject numbers and strengthen the CDR3 publicity analysis. Findings and caveats that apply to the study as a whole: Compared with post-natal repertoires, fetal gammadelta thymocyte repertoires had previously been reported to be enriched for TRDV2, TRGV8 and TRGV9 usage, low N additions and public CDR3s.

Staining of thymocytes was performed with Zombie NIR viability dye and with antibodies against CD3 (UCHT1), TCRgammadelta (11F2), TCRVgamma9 (IMMU360) and TCRVdelta2 (IMMU389). Bulk TRD and TRG CDR3 repertoires were produced separately from sorted Vgamma9Vdelta2 and nonVgamma9Vdelta2 gammadelta thymocytes taken from human fetal and pediatric thymuses. Children undergoing cardiac surgery in Belgium were the source of the pediatric thymus tissue. The pediatric thymus donors included in the study ranged in age from roughly 1 to 12 years. Thymic cell suspensions were made from fetal and post-natal thymuses as previously described. NonVgamma9Vdelta2 thymocytes were sorted as CD3+ gammadeltaTCR+ cells lacking the Vgamma9+Vdelta2+ phenotype. Cells were sorted on a FACS Aria III cell sorter (BD Biosciences). The germline V gene (reference sequence) yields TVYSNPD for CDR1 and GDNSRS for CDR2. V loses 3 bases of germline sequence and J loses 9 bases, and the interval between the two ends is 29 bases. Including the terminal cysteine and phenylalanine, the CDR3 comprises 16 residues. Just the 48-base CDR3 DNA is kept, in frame starting at base 1.

This sample was sequenced with an Illumina MiSeq. In the authors' own workflow: To analyze publicity, the Vgamma9Vdelta2 and nonVgamma9Vdelta2 bulk CDR3 files from each subject were merged so that every subject had one combined repertoire. Using base R and dplyr, each CDR3 amino acid sequence was checked across 9 single-cell datasets and roughly 10 bulk repertoires to give a publicity score ranging from 0 to 19. Via CATT, TCRdb reprocessed the public reads, and rows with identical DNA were then joined. TCRdb, not the original authors, processed these V and J calls. Within this sample are about 2,200 delta-chain clones, with 24% of them counted one time only. Around 4.8% of the sample goes to the ten largest clones. With respect to this clone: Its specific antigen is unknown. This may come from a read error, since a much larger clone is one base off.

The clonotype comes from a child who underwent cardiac surgery and was recorded as healthy. Sequencing input: non-Vgamma9Vdelta2 gamma-delta T cells from the thymus. The cell subset or site tag for this specimen amounts to: CD3+gammadeltaTCR+ thymocytes not co-expressing Vgamma9 and Vdelta2. The rearranged segments are TRDV3 and TRDJ1, with the D gene not clear enough to name. The CDR3 reads CALSPLSRTVEYELIF. The sequenced DNA is TGTGCCTTGTCCCCCCTTTCTCGTACTGTTGAATATGAACTCATCTTT.